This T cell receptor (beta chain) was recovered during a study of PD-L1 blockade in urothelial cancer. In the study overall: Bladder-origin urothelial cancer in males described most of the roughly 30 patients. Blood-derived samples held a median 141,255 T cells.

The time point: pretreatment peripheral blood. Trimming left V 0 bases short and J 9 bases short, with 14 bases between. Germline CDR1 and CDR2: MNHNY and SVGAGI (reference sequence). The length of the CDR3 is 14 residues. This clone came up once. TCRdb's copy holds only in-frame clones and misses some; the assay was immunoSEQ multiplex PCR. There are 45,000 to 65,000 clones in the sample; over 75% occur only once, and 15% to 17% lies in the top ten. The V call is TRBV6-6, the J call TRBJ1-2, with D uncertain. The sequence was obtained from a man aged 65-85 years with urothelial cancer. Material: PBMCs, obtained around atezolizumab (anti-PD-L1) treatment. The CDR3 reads CASSYSAAGNSYTF. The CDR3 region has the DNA TGTGCCAGCAGTTACTCGGCCGCGGGGAACAGCTACACCTTC.